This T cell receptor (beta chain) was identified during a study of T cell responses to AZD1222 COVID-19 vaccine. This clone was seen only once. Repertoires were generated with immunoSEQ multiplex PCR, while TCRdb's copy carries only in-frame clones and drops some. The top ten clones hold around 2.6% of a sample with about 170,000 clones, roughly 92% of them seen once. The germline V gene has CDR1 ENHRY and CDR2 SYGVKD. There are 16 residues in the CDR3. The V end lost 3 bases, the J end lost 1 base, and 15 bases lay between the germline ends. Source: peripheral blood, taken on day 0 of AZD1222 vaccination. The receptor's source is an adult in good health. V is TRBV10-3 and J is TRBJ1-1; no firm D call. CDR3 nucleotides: TGTGCCATCAGTGATCGGCTGGGGTTCACGAACACTGAAGCTTTCTTT. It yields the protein CAISDRLGFTNTEAFF.